The 28 T cell receptor beta chains below were found in one sample sequenced in a study of cytomegalovirus exposure and HLA in healthy donors. 13 Jbeta primers and 60 Vbeta primers were used for the PCR. The method was immunoSEQ multiplex PCR; TCRdb's version includes in-frame clones alone and lacks a portion of them. The sample holds 130,000 to 150,000 clones, about 75% seen once. Sequencing was performed on PBMCs. The receptors stem from a male donor in good health and CMV-seronegative.

This clone has only a few counts. The V and J genes are TRBV7-8 and TRBJ1-5; weak D call: TRBD1 (5 bases). The CDR3 is 16 residues long. Germline V gives CDR1 SGHVS, CDR2 FQNEAQ. Trimming cost V 1 base and J 7 bases, with 17 bases left between them. The DNA of the CDR3 is TGTGCCAGCAGCTTAGAGGGGTTGCTAGTGGTCCAGCCCCAGCATTTT. Amino acids: CASSLEGLLVVQPQHF.

This rearrangement joins TRBV7-8 to TRBJ1-3; a weak D match, TRBD1 (5 bases). V dropped 2 bases and J dropped 0 bases, with 8 bases sitting between them. CDR3 length: 15 residues. The germline V gene encodes CDR1 SGHVS and CDR2 FQNEAQ. CDR3 nucleotides: TGTGCCAGCAGCTTAATGGGGGGCTCTGGAAACACCATATATTTT. Its protein product is CASSLMGGSGNTIYF.

This clone was picked up one time. V usage is TRBV2 and J usage is TRBJ1-6; 10 bases agree with TRBD1. Unmatched junction bases numbered 9, after V lost 5 bases and J lost 14 bases. CDR1 is SNHLY and CDR2 is FYNNEI in the germline V gene. This CDR3 contains 14 residues. CDR3 sequence (DNA): TGTGCCAGCAGTTCGACAGGGGGCCTTTTGACCCTCCACTTT. Translating it yields CASSSTGGLLTLHF.

The gene calls are TRBV21-1 and TRBJ1-2; TRBD1, the table's D call, lacks a check against the DNA. TRBV21-1 corresponds to a pseudogene. The CDR3 totals 15 residues. This CDR3 is CASSTSDRANYGYTF. Written as DNA, the CDR3 is TGTGCCAGCAGCACCTCGGACAGGGCTAACTATGGCTACACCTTC.

V is TRBV6-1 and J is TRBJ1-6; TRBD1 agrees at 7 bases. The ends lost 0 bases at V and 9 bases at J; junction bases unmatched: 5. This CDR3 is built from 15 residues. CDR1 is MNHNS and CDR2 is SASEGT in the germline V gene. This chain's CDR3 is CASSEARDRSSPLHF. In DNA, the CDR3 is TGTGCCAGCAGTGAAGCGCGGGACAGAAGTTCACCCCTCCACTTT.

V and J are TRBV9 and TRBJ1-4; no definite D call. The germline V gene encodes CDR1 SGDLS and CDR2 YYNGEE. Trimming removed 4 bases at V and 5 bases at J, with 21 bases between. The CDR3 has 17 amino acids. The CDR3 loop is CASSQPGSTFGNEKLFF. For the CDR3, the DNA is TGTGCCAGCAGCCAACCGGGGTCCACCTTCGGGAATGAAAAACTGTTTTTT.

The J gene is TRBJ1-2, the V gene TRBV9; 8 nucleotides match TRBD1. CDR1 is SGDLS and CDR2 is YYNGEE in the germline V gene. The V gene end was trimmed by 6 bases and the J gene end by 6 bases; junction bases not matched to a gene: 7. This CDR3 is 13 amino acids long. CDR3: CASKGQGRHGYTF. The CDR3 coding sequence is TGTGCCAGCAAAGGACAGGGCAGGCATGGCTACACCTTC.

The CDR3 here is CSVEEANRQAYTF. DNA for the CDR3: TGCAGCGTTGAGGAAGCAAATCGACAGGCCTACACCTTC. The chain couples TRBV29-1 to TRBJ1-2; weak D call: TRBD1 (6 bases). This CDR3 is 13 amino acids long. Germline V gives CDR1 SQVTM, CDR2 ANQGSEA. V was clipped by 3 bases and J by 10 bases, with 18 bases between them.

V and J are TRBV5-1 and TRBJ1-6, with 7 bases identical to TRBD1. From germline, CDR1 is SGHRS and CDR2 YFSETQ. V gave up 4 bases and J gave up 5 bases; unmatched junction bases: 15. This CDR3 has 18 amino acids. The CDR3 loop is CASSPTQRTGGDNSPLHF. CDR3 DNA: TGCGCCAGCAGCCCCACTCAAAGGACAGGAGGGGATAATTCACCCCTCCACTTT.

This clone was observed a handful of times. V and J are TRBV7-2 and TRBJ1-2, with 12 nucleotides matching TRBD1. This CDR3 is built from 17 residues. J was trimmed by 7 bases and V by 0 bases; bases with no gene match: 9. Looked up from germline, CDR1 is SGHTA and CDR2 is FQGNSA. The CDR3: CASSLAYTGQGAGGYTF. The CDR3 region has the DNA TGTGCCAGCAGCTTAGCGTACACGGGACAGGGGGCAGGTGGCTACACCTTC.

This chain uses TRBV11-3 with TRBJ2-1, with 10 bases matching TRBD2. From germline, CDR1 is SGHNT and CDR2 YENEEA. The ends lost 2 bases at V and 5 bases at J; junction bases unmatched: 3. This CDR3 comprises 15 residues. The CDR3 DNA reads as TGTGCCAGCAGCTTATCTAGCGGGGGAAACAATGAGCAGTTCTTC. Translation: CASSLSSGGNNEQFF.

The genes are TRBV4-1 and TRBJ2-5; D uncertain. This CDR3 contains 13 residues. From germline, CDR1 is MGHRA and CDR2 YSYEKL. V lost 0 bases to trimming and J lost 5 bases, with 7 bases between them. CDR3 sequence reads: CASSQEHRETQYF. As DNA, the CDR3 is TGCGCCAGCAGCCAAGAGCACCGGGAGACCCAGTACTTC.

The V gene is TRBV9, the J gene TRBJ2-7, with a possible D match to TRBD1 (6 bases). V shed 0 bases and J shed 2 bases, with 18 bases lying between them. The length of the CDR3 is 17 residues. CDR1 is SGDLS and CDR2 is YYNGEE in the germline V gene. The CDR3 bases are TGTGCCAGCAGCGTAGGACCCACAGGAACAGGGCCCTACGAGCAGTACTTC. This gives the protein CASSVGPTGTGPYEQYF.

This clone was counted a few times. The chain is built from TRBV30 and TRBJ1-6; 11 bases agree with TRBD1. Germline V gives CDR1 GTSNPN, CDR2 SVGIG (reference sequence). The CDR3 totals 16 residues. V was clipped by 0 bases and J by 11 bases; unmatched bases: 9. In DNA, the CDR3 is TGTGCCTGGAGTGTCTCAGAAAAGGGACAGGGGGCACCCCTCCACTTT. It encodes CAWSVSEKGQGAPLHF.

This sequence joins TRBV7-2 and TRBJ1-4; possible D gene TRBD1, 5 bases. The CDR3 covers 12 residues. CDR1 SGHTA and CDR2 FQGNSA come from the germline V gene. Trimming removed 3 bases at V and 8 bases at J, with 7 bases between. CDR3 nucleotide sequence: TGTGCCAGCAGCTTCAAGGGGGAAAAACTGTTTTTT. It codes for CASSFKGEKLFF.

The rearrangement joins TRBV19 to TRBJ1-1; maybe TRBD1 (6 bases). The CDR3 spans 14 residues. Germline V lookup: CDR1 LNHDA, CDR2 SQIVND (reference sequence). The V and J ends lost 10 bases and 1 base respectively, with 16 bases between them. CDR3 sequence reads: CATTLDRWNTEAFF. Written as DNA, the CDR3 is TGTGCCACGACTTTAGACAGGTGGAACACTGAAGCTTTCTTT.

The J gene is TRBJ2-1, the V gene TRBV7-2; 11 nucleotides match TRBD1. This CDR3 region has 15 residues. Germline CDR1 reads SGHTA; CDR2 reads FQGNSA. Trimming cost V 4 bases and J 4 bases; bases outside gene matches: 3. DNA for the CDR3: TGTGCCAGCAGCTCGGACAGGGGGCAATACAATGAGCAGTTCTTC. Translated, it gives CASSSDRGQYNEQFF. The whole variable domain, remainder taken from reference TRBV7-2 and TRBJ2-1, is GAGVSQSPSNKVTEKGKDVELRCDPISGHTALYWYRQSLGQGLEFLIYFQGNSAPDKSGLPSDRFSAERTGGSVSTLTIQRTQQEDSAVYLCASSSDRGQYNEQFFGPGTRLTVL.

The chain is built from TRBV2 and TRBJ2-5; 10 bases align to TRBD2. The J call may be incorrect, as the DNA end agrees better with TRBJ2-7. This CDR3 comprises 15 residues. Germline V gives CDR1 SNHLY, CDR2 FYNNEI. CDR3 residues: CASTWTSGTFYEQYF. The CDR3 DNA follows: TGTGCCAGCACCTGGACTAGCGGAACTTTCTACGAGCAGTACTTC.

J is TRBJ2-2 and V is TRBV2; the D is unclear. The CDR3 loop spans 12 amino acids. V lost 6 bases to trimming and J lost 1 base, with 3 bases between them. Germline CDR1 is SNHLY and CDR2 is FYNNEI. The CDR3 coding sequence is TGTGCCAGCAGGAGGAACACCGGGGAGCTGTTTTTT. Encoded protein: CASRRNTGELFF.

The chain uses TRBV30 and TRBJ1-2; TRBD1 agrees at 8 bases. V lost 3 bases to trimming and J lost 4 bases; unmatched junction nucleotides: 4. This CDR3 has 13 amino acids. In germline, CDR1 is GTSNPN, CDR2 SVGIG (reference sequence). DNA of the CDR3: TGTGCCTGGAGGGGACAGGACCTCTATGGCTACACCTTC. Amino acid sequence: CAWRGQDLYGYTF.

In nucleotides, the CDR3 is TGTGCCAGCAGCACGGGACTAGCGGGGTCCGATACGCAGTATTTT. Residues: CASSTGLAGSDTQYF. The chain carries TRBV7-2 and TRBJ2-3, with 13 bases that match TRBD2. Unmatched junction bases numbered 5, after V lost 5 bases and J lost 6 bases. Germline CDR1 SGHTA, CDR2 FQGNSA. This CDR3 is 15 amino acids long. The full variable domain, in which reference TRBV7-2 and TRBJ2-3 provide the parts outside the CDR3, is GAGVSQSPSNKVTEKGKDVELRCDPISGHTALYWYRQSLGQGLEFLIYFQGNSAPDKSGLPSDRFSAERTGGSVSTLTIQRTQQEDSAVYLCASSTGLAGSDTQYFGPGTRLTVL.

This clone is a singleton in its sample. The chain couples TRBV5-6 to TRBJ2-5, with a possible D match to TRBD2 (5 bases). The CDR3 contains 13 residues. V lost 3 bases, J lost 11 bases, and 17 bases lay in between. Germline CDR1 reads SGHDT; CDR2 reads YYEEEE. In DNA form, the CDR3 reads TGTGCCAGCAGCTGGGGAGAAGGGTTGGGGCAGTACTTC. Its protein product is CASSWGEGLGQYF.

Only a few counts were recorded for this clone. V is TRBV19 and J is TRBJ1-2; TRBD1 might be the D (5 bases). CDR3 length: 13 residues. CDR1 is LNHDA and CDR2 is SQIVND in the germline V gene (reference sequence). V lost 6 bases, J lost 6 bases, and 14 bases lay in between. Here the CDR3 reads CASSLEDSHGYTF. The DNA of the CDR3 is TGTGCCAGTAGCCTGGAAGACAGTCATGGCTACACCTTC.

This chain links TRBV11-3 with TRBJ1-1; 8 positions agree with TRBD1. Trimming took 3 bases from V and 3 from J; bases not matched to a gene: 3. The CDR3 consists of 14 residues. CDR1 and CDR2 from the germline V gene are SGHNT and YENEEA. The CDR3 here is CASSLGQDDTEAFF. CDR3 DNA sequence: TGTGCCAGCAGCTTGGGACAGGACGACACTGAAGCTTTCTTT.

This clone was counted only a few times. The chain combines TRBV6-5 with TRBJ2-7; TRBD2 agrees at 11 bases. V trimming: 4 bases; J trimming: 2 bases; junction bases outside the gene matches: 4. This CDR3 has 15 amino acids. Germline V CDR1 and CDR2: MNHEY, SVGAGI. The CDR3 DNA is TGTGCCAGCAGTTCCGGGACTAGCGGAGCCTACGAGCAGTACTTC. Translating it yields CASSSGTSGAYEQYF.

In DNA, the CDR3 is TGTGCCAGCAGCGTAGGGTCCGGGCTAGCGGGAATAGCAGATACGCAGTATTTT. Residues: CASSVGSGLAGIADTQYF. The chain employs TRBV9 and TRBJ2-3; 9 bases line up with TRBD2. The CDR3 loop spans 18 amino acids. CDR1 SGDLS and CDR2 YYNGEE come from the germline V gene. V trimming: 0 bases; J trimming: 4 bases; junction bases outside the gene matches: 12.

This chain uses TRBV30 with TRBJ2-2, with 8 bases aligning to TRBD2. Germline CDR1 and CDR2: GTSNPN and SVGIG (reference sequence). The CDR3 consists of 14 residues. V shed 4 bases, J shed 1 base, and the junction held 2 bases outside the gene matches. The CDR3 loop reads CAWILAENTGELFF. The CDR3 DNA sequence: TGTGCCTGGATACTAGCGGAGAACACCGGGGAGCTGTTTTTT.

V is TRBV5-1 and J is TRBJ2-4; D is perhaps TRBD2 (7 bases). Germline CDR1 is SGHRS and CDR2 is YFSETQ. The CDR3 spans 17 residues. Between the trimmed V and J ends, which lost 0 bases and 3 bases, there was a span of 16 bases. CDR3 nucleotides: TGCGCCAGCAGCTTGGTCCTAGGGGGGGTCAGCAAAAACATTCAGTACTTC. Protein sequence: CASSLVLGGVSKNIQYF.